The 27 T cell receptor beta chains below all came from one sample that was sequenced in a study of Graves' ophthalmopathy and Graves' hyperthyroidism. Investigators amplified TCR beta CDR3 regions from RNA transcripts. Second-round multiplex PCR followed a first-round RT-PCR using HTBI primers. TCRdb re-called the multiplex PCR reads with MiXCR, one entry per CDR3 protein. The profile shows over 450,000 distinct CDR3 sequences, roughly an eighth of them singletons. The sequenced sample was blood. These TCRs come from a woman aged 30 to 39 with Graves' ophthalmopathy.

This clonotype was detected ten times or more. This sequence joins TRBV6-2 or TRBV6-3 and TRBJ1-5; 8 positions match TRBD1. The CDR3 extends over 15 amino acids. In germline, CDR1 is MNHEY, CDR2 SVGEGT. With V trimmed by 3 bases and J by 7 bases, 8 bases remained unmatched. CDR3 sequence (DNA): TGTGCCAGCAGTTATGGACAGGGCGCAGTACAGCCCCAGCATTTT. It encodes CASSYGQGAVQPQHF.

In its sample, this clonotype was seen many times. This chain links TRBV4-1 with TRBJ2-5; 10 bases match TRBD2. Germline CDR1 MGHRA, CDR2 YSYEKL. CDR3 size: 17 residues. V lost 3 bases and J lost 4; bases outside the gene matches: 11. The CDR3 nucleotides read TGCGCCAGCAGCCATTGGGATGGTAGCGGGGGGCTAGAGACCCAGTACTTC. Translating it yields CASSHWDGSGGLETQYF.

This clonotype was counted ten times or more. The chain carries TRBV20-1 and TRBJ2-7; D is possibly TRBD1 or TRBD2 (6 bases each). This CDR3 region has 14 residues. In germline, CDR1 is DFQATT, CDR2 SNEGSKA (reference sequence). With 5 bases removed from V and 6 bases from J, the gap between germline ends came to 20 bases. The CDR3 loop reads CSARRSGAPREQYF. Written as DNA, the CDR3 is TGCAGTGCTCGAAGATCGGGGGCCCCCCGCGAGCAGTACTTC.

This clonotype was seen ten or more times. The V call is TRBV6-2 or TRBV6-3, the J call TRBJ1-5; D is perhaps TRBD1 (5 bases). This CDR3 has 15 residues. CDR1 is MNHEY, CDR2 SVGEGT, per germline. V gave up 0 bases and J gave up 2 bases, with 8 bases separating them. The CDR3 is CASSYSGEGNQPQHF. The CDR3 bases are TGTGCCAGCAGTTACTCAGGGGAAGGCAATCAGCCCCAGCATTTT.

This clonotype occurred a few times. The chain links TRBV5-1 to TRBJ2-7, with D possibly TRBD1 on 5 matching bases. This CDR3 has 15 residues. Looked up from germline, CDR1 is SGHRS and CDR2 is YFSETQ. The V gene lost 0 bases and the J gene lost 5 bases, with 15 bases spanning the gap. The CDR3 protein is CASSLEGAPYDEQYF. In DNA, the CDR3 is TGCGCCAGCAGCTTGGAAGGGGCCCCTTACGACGAGCAGTACTTC. Full variable domain (remainder filled in from reference TRBV5-1 and TRBJ2-7): KAGVTQTPRYLIKTRGQQVTLSCSPISGHRSVSWYQQTPGQGLQFLFEYFSETQRNKGNFPGRFSGRQFSNSRSEMNVSTLELGDSALYLCASSLEGAPYDEQYFGPGTRLTVT.

This clonotype was seen many times. The chain recombines TRBV3-1 with TRBJ2-2; D gene uncertain. CDR3 length: 16 residues. Germline lookup yields CDR1 LGHDT and CDR2 YNNKEL (reference sequence). V was pared by 6 bases and J by 7 bases, with 21 bases between. The CDR3 is CASRPFDGRNGGELFF. The CDR3 DNA reads TGTGCCAGCAGGCCCTTCGACGGTCGGAATGGCGGGGAGCTGTTTTTT.

In this sample, this clonotype turned up many times. The chain has TRBV20-1 and TRBJ2-7; 12 nucleotides line up with TRBD2. This CDR3 has 15 amino acids. Looked up from germline, CDR1 is DFQATT and CDR2 is SNEGSKA (reference sequence). J lost 3 bases, V lost 2 bases, and 5 bases had no gene match. The CDR3 coding sequence is TGCAGTGCTAGATACCGGACTAGCGGGGACTACGAGCAGTACTTC. Translated, it gives CSARYRTSGDYEQYF.

This clonotype occurred a few times. This chain links TRBV18 with TRBJ1-1; TRBD1 is a possible D gene (5 bases). V lost 1 base, J lost 6 bases, and 9 bases lay in between. The CDR3 has 13 amino acids. The germline V gene encodes CDR1 KGHSH and CDR2 LQKENI. CDR3 sequence: CASSPQDRAEAFF. The CDR3 bases are TGTGCCAGCTCACCACAAGACAGAGCTGAAGCTTTCTTT.

At least ten counts were recorded for this clonotype. This rearrangement joins TRBV28 to TRBJ1-5; D gene unclear. Germline V gene lookup returns CDR1 MDHEN and CDR2 SYDVKM. The V end lost 3 bases, the J end lost 0 bases, and 9 bases lay between the germline ends. The CDR3 sequence is 15 residues long. CDR3: CASSLGRFSNQPQHF. The CDR3 DNA reads as TGTGCCAGCAGTTTGGGCAGATTTAGCAATCAGCCCCAGCATTTT.

There are many counts of this clonotype. The chain carries TRBV6-4 and TRBJ1-1; D possibly corresponds to TRBD1 (6 bases). V was trimmed by 2 bases and J by 4 bases, leaving 14 bases between them. Germline loops: CDR1 MRHNA, CDR2 SNTAGT. The CDR3 is made up of 15 amino acids. CDR3 loop: CASSDGGGGSTEAFF. The CDR3 DNA reads as TGTGCCAGCAGTGACGGAGGAGGGGGGAGCACTGAAGCTTTCTTT.

This clonotype came up many times. The V gene is TRBV24-1, the J gene TRBJ1-5; D is undetermined. V shed 3 bases and J shed 0 bases, with 5 bases lying between them. Germline V CDR1 and CDR2: KGHDR, SFDVKD. CDR3 length: 14 amino acids. CDR3 DNA sequence: TGTGCCACCAGTGATCTAGATAGCAATCAGCCCCAGCATTTT. This gives the protein CATSDLDSNQPQHF.

This clonotype was recorded at least ten times. The chain joins TRBV6-1 to TRBJ1-5; D is unresolved. Germline CDR1 is MNHNS and CDR2 is SASEGT. The CDR3 spans 15 residues. V lost 0 bases and J lost 4, with 10 bases in between. The CDR3 loop is CASSEATPRNQPQHF. In DNA form, the CDR3 reads TGTGCCAGCAGTGAAGCTACTCCCCGAAATCAGCCCCAGCATTTT.

This clonotype was counted only a few times. The genes are TRBV9 and TRBJ2-5, with 10 positions matching TRBD2. Germline CDR1 is SGDLS and CDR2 is YYNGEE. V shed 4 bases and J 2 bases; nucleotides not matched to a gene: 5. This CDR3 spans 15 amino acids. CDR3 protein: CASSPLAGAQETQYF. CDR3 nucleotide sequence: TGTGCCAGCAGCCCCCTAGCGGGGGCTCAAGAGACCCAGTACTTC. Complete variable domain (other parts from reference TRBV9 and TRBJ2-5): DSGVTQTPKHLITATGQRVTLRCSPRSGDLSVYWYQQSLDQGLQFLIQYYNGEERAKGNILERFSAQQFPDLHSELNLSSLELGDSALYFCASSPLAGAQETQYFGPGTRLLVL.

Comment on this clonotype: This may be a read error: a much more frequent sequence differs by one nucleotide. The J gene is TRBJ1-1, the V gene TRBV7-2, with D possibly matching TRBD1 (5 bases). Looked up from germline, CDR1 is SGHTA and CDR2 is FQGNSA. This CDR3 comprises 12 residues. This CDR3 reads CASTTGTTEACF. CDR3 DNA: TGTGCCAGCACCACGGGGACCACTGAAGCTTGCTTT.

This clonotype has at least ten counts. The chain carries TRBV20-1 and TRBJ1-2; D is perhaps TRBD1 (5 bases). Looked up from germline, CDR1 is DFQATT and CDR2 is SNEGSKA (reference sequence). This CDR3 spans 13 amino acids. Trimming took 5 bases from V and 6 from J, leaving 16 bases between them. Here the CDR3 DNA reads TGCAGTGCTCCCCGTGGGGGGGTGGATGGCTACACCTTC. Amino acid sequence: CSAPRGGVDGYTF.

At least ten counts were recorded for this clonotype. This rearrangement joins TRBV24-1 to TRBJ2-5, with TRBD1 matching over 7 bases. With 4 bases clipped from V and 0 bases from J, the junction kept 4 bases outside the gene matches. Germline loops: CDR1 KGHDR, CDR2 SFDVKD. This CDR3 comprises 15 residues. The CDR3 loop is CATSEPTGNQETQYF. Here the CDR3 DNA reads TGTGCCACCAGTGAGCCGACAGGGAACCAAGAGACCCAGTACTTC.

This clonotype was found many times. The J gene is TRBJ2-5, the V gene TRBV5-1, with TRBD2 matching 12 bases. The CDR3 totals 14 residues. From germline, CDR1 is SGHRS and CDR2 YFSETQ. V shed 5 bases, J shed 3 bases, and the junction held 2 bases outside the gene matches. CDR3 bases: TGCGCCAGCAGGACTAGCGGGGGTGAAGAGACCCAGTACTTC. It specifies CASRTSGGEETQYF. The full variable domain, in which reference TRBV5-1 and TRBJ2-5 provide the parts outside the CDR3, is KAGVTQTPRYLIKTRGQQVTLSCSPISGHRSVSWYQQTPGQGLQFLFEYFSETQRNKGNFPGRFSGRQFSNSRSEMNVSTLELGDSALYLCASRTSGGEETQYFGPGTRLLVL.

This clonotype occurred many times. The CDR3 coding sequence is TGTGCCTGGAGTGTTGGAGGGACAAACTATGGCTACACCTTC. As protein: CAWSVGGTNYGYTF. The chain couples TRBV30 to TRBJ1-2; tentatively, D is TRBD1 (6 bases). The germline V gene encodes CDR1 GTSNPN and CDR2 SVGIG (reference sequence). The CDR3 length is 14 residues. Trimming cost V 0 bases and J 2 bases, with 10 bases left between them.

This clonotype was seen ten or more times. The chain joins TRBV6-1 to TRBJ1-1; D is unclear. The CDR3 is 16 amino acids. Between the trimmed V and J ends, which lost 1 base and 0 bases, there was a span of 12 bases. Germline V gene data show CDR1 as MNHNS and CDR2 as SASEGT. The CDR3 nucleotides are TGTGCCAGCAGTGAAGGTCCGAGGGAGGTGAACACTGAAGCTTTCTTT. This gives the protein CASSEGPREVNTEAFF.

This clonotype was counted at least ten times. The V call is TRBV24-1, the J call TRBJ1-1, with D possibly matching TRBD1 (5 bases). Looked up from germline, CDR1 is KGHDR and CDR2 is SFDVKD. This CDR3 contains 17 residues. The V end lost 0 bases, the J end lost 1 base, and 14 bases lay between the germline ends. CDR3 in DNA: TGTGCCACCAGTGATTTGGTGACAGCGGGAGAGAACACTGAAGCTTTCTTT. It specifies CATSDLVTAGENTEAFF.

The table lists this clonotype with a few counts. This chain joins TRBV18 and TRBJ2-4, with 8 bases identical to TRBD1. CDR1 and CDR2 (germline): KGHSH, LQKENI. The CDR3 consists of 14 residues. The J segment lost 4 bases and the V segment lost 6 bases, leaving 5 bases of the junction unmatched. This chain's CDR3 is CASSPRTGKNIQYF. Here the CDR3 DNA reads TGTGCCAGCTCGCCTCGGACAGGGAAAAACATTCAGTACTTC.

This clonotype was seen at least ten times. In DNA form, the CDR3 reads TGTGCCAGCAGCCTCCTTGTGGGGGATCTAGCGCACACCGGGGAGCTGTTTTTT. Encoded protein: CASSLLVGDLAHTGELFF. The rearrangement joins TRBV12-3 or TRBV12-4 to TRBJ2-2, with D possibly TRBD2 on 6 matching bases. The length of the CDR3 is 18 residues. The ends were cut back, 6 bases at V and 3 bases at J, with 23 bases in the middle.

This clonotype has a count of ten or more. The chain carries TRBV5-1 and TRBJ2-2; TRBD1 is a possible D gene (6 bases). The CDR3 loop spans 15 amino acids. V was cut by 1 base and J by 6 bases, with 13 bases left in between. Germline-derived CDR1 and CDR2 are SGHRS and YFSETQ. The CDR3 DNA is TGCGCCAGCAGCTTGACAGGGCAAGGAGCCGGGGAGCTGTTTTTT. Translation: CASSLTGQGAGELFF.

This clonotype appeared many times. The chain recombines TRBV27 with TRBJ1-1; D is undetermined. Between the trimmed V and J ends, which lost 6 bases and 4 bases, there was a span of 12 bases. The CDR3 spans 13 residues. Germline-derived CDR1 and CDR2 are MNHEY and SMNVEV (reference sequence). The DNA for the CDR3 is TGTGCCAGCAGCCCTACGATGGGCACTGAAGCTTTCTTT. Translating it yields CASSPTMGTEAFF.

There are many counts of this clonotype. The chain recombines TRBV12-3 or TRBV12-4 with TRBJ2-2; 7 bases agree with TRBD2. The CDR3 has 16 amino acids. V gave up 6 bases and J gave up 2 bases; unmatched junction bases: 9. The CDR3 loop is CASRGASGSNTGELFF. The CDR3 coding sequence is TGTGCCAGCAGGGGAGCTAGCGGATCCAACACCGGGGAGCTGTTTTTT.

The chain recombines TRBV19 with TRBJ2-7; 7 nucleotides align to TRBD1. The CDR3 sequence is 14 residues long. Looked up from germline, CDR1 is LNHDA and CDR2 is SQIVND (reference sequence). After removal of 5 bases from V and 0 bases from J, the junction contained 4 bases not matched to a gene. CDR3 DNA sequence: TGTGCCAGTAGTGTCGGACAGGACTCCTACGAGCAGTACTTC. Translation gives CASSVGQDSYEQYF.

Many counts were recorded for this clonotype. J is TRBJ2-2 and V is TRBV6-4; 12 bases map to TRBD2. The germline CDR1 and CDR2 sequences are MRHNA and SNTAGT. V gave up 5 bases and J gave up 3 bases; unmatched junction bases: 16. The CDR3 has 20 amino acids. The CDR3 DNA sequence: TGTGCCAGCAGTATTGGACTAGCGGGGCGTCGTAGTAGAGACACCGGGGAGCTGTTTTTT. This gives the protein CASSIGLAGRRSRDTGELFF.